This entry lists 15 T cell receptor beta chains sequenced from one sample in a study of T cell responses to AZD1222 COVID-19 vaccine. The table came from immunoSEQ multiplex PCR; TCRdb's copy has only in-frame clones and leaves some out. The sample carries around 140,000 clones, approximately 91% recorded once. Sequencing used peripheral blood, obtained 28 days after the second AZD1222 dose. The receptors shown here come from an adult who received the AZD1222 COVID-19 vaccine.

This clone has only one observation. The rearrangement uses TRBV6-5 and TRBJ1-2, with 7 bases lining up with TRBD1. The CDR3 totals 13 residues. Unmatched junction bases numbered 9, after V lost 6 bases and J lost 8 bases. Germline V CDR1 and CDR2: MNHEY, SVGAGI. The CDR3 loop reads CASSADRDRGYTF. The CDR3 DNA is TGTGCCAGCAGCGCAGACAGGGACCGAGGCTACACCTTC.

The V and J genes are TRBV9 and TRBJ1-2; 9 bases are shared with TRBD1. V trimming: 1 base; J trimming: 8 bases; junction bases outside the gene matches: 9. The CDR3 covers 15 residues. Germline V gives CDR1 SGDLS, CDR2 YYNGEE. CDR3 bases: TGTGCCAGCAGCGTATTACAGGGGGCTATGTGGGGCTACACCTTC. Translated, it gives CASSVLQGAMWGYTF.

V is TRBV7-3 and J is TRBJ2-1, with D unresolved. CDR3 size: 12 residues. The germline V gene has CDR1 SGHTA and CDR2 FQGTGA. Trimming stripped 3 bases from V and 8 bases from J, with 8 bases between. The CDR3 loop reads CASSFGRDEQFF. The CDR3 DNA is TGTGCCAGCAGCTTTGGTCGAGATGAGCAGTTCTTC.

This clone was counted once. The V call is TRBV7-8, the J call TRBJ2-7, with D uncertain. V lost 1 base and J lost 0, with 10 bases in between. Germline values: CDR1 SGHVS, CDR2 FQNEAQ. The CDR3 is made up of 15 amino acids. CDR3: CASSLGGSSSYEQYF. Here the CDR3 DNA reads TGTGCCAGCAGCTTAGGCGGCAGCAGCTCCTACGAGCAGTACTTC.

The V and J genes are TRBV7-2 and TRBJ1-4; 8 nucleotides agree with TRBD1. The V gene end was trimmed by 0 bases and the J gene end by 4 bases; junction bases not matched to a gene: 10. This CDR3 is 18 amino acids long. Germline V CDR1 and CDR2: SGHTA, FQGNSA. CDR3 in amino acids: CASSLAGAGGANNEKLFF. CDR3 DNA: TGTGCCAGCAGCTTAGCTGGGGCAGGGGGCGCGAATAATGAAAAACTGTTTTTT.

This chain uses TRBV2 with TRBJ2-3, with TRBD1 identical over 10 bases. This CDR3 is 15 amino acids long. Looked up from germline, CDR1 is SNHLY and CDR2 is FYNNEI. J gave up 2 bases and V 9 bases, and 8 bases lay outside the gene matches. DNA for the CDR3: TGTGCCAGTTGGGACAGGGGAGGGCCCACAGATACGCAGTATTTT. It is translated as CASWDRGGPTDTQYF.

This chain links TRBV6-5 with TRBJ1-1; TRBD1 is a possible D gene (6 bases). This CDR3 contains 14 residues. V shed 3 bases and J shed 4 bases, with 12 bases lying between them. Germline-derived CDR1 and CDR2 are MNHEY and SVGAGI. The CDR3 protein is CASSYRGGVTEAFF. The CDR3 DNA reads TGTGCCAGCAGTTATAGGGGGGGGGTCACTGAAGCTTTCTTT.

The rearrangement links TRBV5-6 to TRBJ2-3; 9 bases agree with TRBD2. Germline trimming cut 0 bases from V and 1 base from J; bases unmatched to any gene: 9. The germline CDR1 and CDR2 sequences are SGHDT and YYEEEE. The CDR3 contains 18 residues. The CDR3 here is CASSLAGLAVSGTDTQYF. The DNA of the CDR3 is TGTGCCAGCAGCTTGGCGGGACTAGCTGTGAGCGGCACAGATACGCAGTATTTT.

The rearrangement uses TRBV10-2 and TRBJ1-3; D is unclear. The CDR3 is made up of 15 amino acids. The V gene's germline CDR1 is WSHSY and CDR2 SAAADI. The V end lost 2 bases, the J end lost 2 bases, and 10 bases lay between the germline ends. The CDR3 DNA follows: TGCGCCAGCAGTGAGGACTCCGGGCCTGGAAACACCATATATTTT. Amino acids: CASSEDSGPGNTIYF.

This clone was counted once. This chain uses TRBV6-5 with TRBJ2-7; the D is unclear. V was trimmed by 5 bases and J by 4 bases, leaving 15 bases between them. Germline assignment: CDR1 MNHEY and CDR2 SVGAGI. This CDR3 is built from 14 residues. The CDR3 nucleotides are TGTGCCAGCAGTCCGCGGAGTCAATGGTACGAGCAGTACTTC. Protein sequence: CASSPRSQWYEQYF.

The chain employs TRBV7-2 and TRBJ2-3, with D unclear. The V end lost 1 base, the J end lost 0 bases, and 5 bases lay between the germline ends. The CDR3 is 14 residues long. Germline lookup yields CDR1 SGHTA and CDR2 FQGNSA. For the CDR3, the DNA is TGTGCCAGCAGCTTAGGAGTCAGCACAGATACGCAGTATTTT. The encoded protein is CASSLGVSTDTQYF. Full variable domain (outside the CDR3, taken from reference TRBV7-2 and TRBJ2-3): GAGVSQSPSNKVTEKGKDVELRCDPISGHTALYWYRQSLGQGLEFLIYFQGNSAPDKSGLPSDRFSAERTGGSVSTLTIQRTQQEDSAVYLCASSLGVSTDTQYFGPGTRLTVL.

Written as DNA, the CDR3 is TGTGCCAGTAGTGAGATCGACAGGGTGACCATGAACACTGAAGCTTTCTTT. Amino acid sequence: CASSEIDRVTMNTEAFF. The chain joins TRBV19 to TRBJ1-1; 7 bases line up with TRBD1. Trimming removed 5 bases from V and 0 bases from J; junction bases left unmatched: 12. This CDR3 contains 17 residues. In germline, CDR1 is LNHDA, CDR2 SQIVND (reference sequence).

The V call is TRBV10-3, the J call TRBJ2-1; 13 nucleotides match TRBD2. The CDR3 is 18 amino acids. The ends lost 3 bases at V and 2 bases at J; junction bases unmatched: 7. In germline, CDR1 is ENHRY, CDR2 SYGVKD. CDR3 region: CAISDPRLAGGTYNEQFF. In DNA, the CDR3 is TGTGCCATCAGTGACCCCCGACTAGCGGGGGGCACCTACAATGAGCAGTTCTTC.

The chain couples TRBV18 to TRBJ1-1; D not resolved. V dropped 3 bases and J dropped 1 base, with 9 bases sitting between them. Germline-derived CDR1 and CDR2 are KGHSH and LQKENI. The length of the CDR3 is 14 residues. The CDR3 region is CASSPGGPNTEAFF. CDR3 nucleotide sequence: TGTGCCAGCTCACCGGGAGGGCCGAACACTGAAGCTTTCTTT. Complete variable domain (other parts from reference TRBV18 and TRBJ1-1): NAGVMQNPRHLVRRRGQEARLRCSPMKGHSHVYWYRQLPEEGLKFMVYLQKENIIDESGMPKERFSAEFPKEGPSILRIQQVVRGDSAAYFCASSPGGPNTEAFFGQGTRLTVV.

This chain joins TRBV10-3 and TRBJ1-2; D is unresolved. The CDR3 spans 13 residues. V was cut by 1 base and J by 1 base, with 4 bases left in between. Germline V gene lookup returns CDR1 ENHRY and CDR2 SYGVKD. The CDR3 nucleotides are TGTGCCATCAGTGAGTACGTTAACTATGGCTACACCTTC. Translated, it gives CAISEYVNYGYTF.